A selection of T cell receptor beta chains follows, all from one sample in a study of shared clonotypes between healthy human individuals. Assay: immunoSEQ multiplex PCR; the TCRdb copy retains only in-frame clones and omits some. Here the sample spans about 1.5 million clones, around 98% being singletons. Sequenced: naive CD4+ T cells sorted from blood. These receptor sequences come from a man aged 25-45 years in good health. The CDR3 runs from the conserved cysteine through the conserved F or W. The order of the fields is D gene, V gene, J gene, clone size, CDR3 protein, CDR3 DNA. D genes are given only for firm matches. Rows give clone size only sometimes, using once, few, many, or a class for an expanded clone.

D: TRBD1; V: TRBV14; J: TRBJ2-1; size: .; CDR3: CASSLLGTGSYNEQFF; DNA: TGTGCCAGCAGCCTTTTAGGGACAGGGAGCTACAATGAGCAGTTCTTC
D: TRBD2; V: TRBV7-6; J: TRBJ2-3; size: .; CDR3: CASSLGLAGAADTQYF; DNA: TGTGCCAGCAGCTTGGGACTAGCGGGAGCAGCGGATACGCAGTATTTT
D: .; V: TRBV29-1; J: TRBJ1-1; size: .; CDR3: CSAVKNTEAFF; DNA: TGCAGCGCCGTTAAGAACACTGAAGCTTTCTTT
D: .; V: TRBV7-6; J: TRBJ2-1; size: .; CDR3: CASSLPPQGYNEQFF; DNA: TGTGCCAGCAGCCTGCCTCCCCAGGGCTACAATGAGCAGTTCTTC
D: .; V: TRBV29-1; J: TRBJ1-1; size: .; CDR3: CSVVGREWSVAEAFF; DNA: TGCAGCGTGGTCGGGAGGGAATGGTCGGTGGCTGAAGCTTTCTTT
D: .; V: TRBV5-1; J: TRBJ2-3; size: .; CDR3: CASSLSLVGDTQYF; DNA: TGCGCCAGCAGCTTGAGCCTAGTGGGAGATACGCAGTATTTT
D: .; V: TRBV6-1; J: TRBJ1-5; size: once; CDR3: CASSERPGINQPQHF; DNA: TGTGCCAGCAGTGAAAGACCAGGGATCAATCAGCCCCAGCATTTT
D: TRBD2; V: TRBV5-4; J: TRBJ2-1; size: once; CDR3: CASSLVGGNNEQFF; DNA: TGTGCCAGCAGCTTGGTGGGGGGGAACAATGAGCAGTTCTTC
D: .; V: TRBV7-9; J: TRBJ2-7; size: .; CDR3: CASSFGGSYEQYF; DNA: TGTGCCAGCAGCTTCGGTGGTTCCTACGAGCAGTACTTC
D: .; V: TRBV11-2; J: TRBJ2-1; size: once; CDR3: CASSLAGFRNEQFF; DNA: TGTGCCAGCAGCTTAGCCGGGTTTCGCAATGAGCAGTTCTTC
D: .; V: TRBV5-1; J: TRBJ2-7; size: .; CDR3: CASSLVEGPYEQYF; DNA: TGCGCCAGCAGCTTGGTGGAGGGCCCCTACGAGCAGTACTTC
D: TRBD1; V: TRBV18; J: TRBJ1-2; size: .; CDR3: CASSSEPGTDYGYTF; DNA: TGTGCCAGCTCATCAGAACCGGGGACAGATTATGGCTACACCTTC
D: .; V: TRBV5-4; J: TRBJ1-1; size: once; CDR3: CASSNRGTEAFF; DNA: TGTGCCAGCAGCAACCGCGGGACTGAAGCTTTCTTT
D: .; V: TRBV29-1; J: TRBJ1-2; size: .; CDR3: CSVDAQEYGYTF; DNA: TGCAGCGTTGACGCCCAGGAGTATGGCTACACCTTC
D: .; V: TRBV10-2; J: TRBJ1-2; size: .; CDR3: CASMKPGAYGYTF; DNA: TGCGCCAGCATGAAACCAGGGGCCTATGGCTACACCTTC
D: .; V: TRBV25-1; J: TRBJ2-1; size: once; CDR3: CATQLGNNEQFF; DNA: TGTGCCACACAACTAGGGAACAATGAGCAGTTCTTC
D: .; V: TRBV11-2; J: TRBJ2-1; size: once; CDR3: CASSLDSDYNEQFF; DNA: TGTGCCAGCAGCTTAGATTCGGACTACAATGAGCAGTTCTTC
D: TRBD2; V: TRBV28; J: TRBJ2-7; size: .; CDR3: CASSLLAGSSYEQYF; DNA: TGTGCCAGCAGTTTGTTAGCGGGGAGCTCCTACGAGCAGTACTTC
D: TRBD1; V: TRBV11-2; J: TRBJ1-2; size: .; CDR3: CASSIRDRLSYYGGYTF; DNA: TGTGCCAGCAGCATCCGGGACAGGTTAAGCTACTATGGCGGCTACACCTTC
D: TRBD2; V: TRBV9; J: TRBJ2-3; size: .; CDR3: CASSPSGSEADTQYF; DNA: TGTGCCAGCAGCCCTAGCGGGAGTGAGGCAGATACGCAGTATTTT
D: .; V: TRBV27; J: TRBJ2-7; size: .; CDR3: CASSYKPSAGYEQYF; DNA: TGTGCCAGCAGTTATAAGCCTAGCGCCGGATACGAGCAGTACTTC
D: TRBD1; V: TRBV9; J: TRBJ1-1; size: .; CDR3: CASSPEDRGRIEAFF; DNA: TGTGCCAGCAGCCCCGAGGACAGGGGGCGAATTGAAGCTTTCTTT
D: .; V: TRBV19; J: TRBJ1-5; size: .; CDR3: CASSMTPGRGFNQPQHF; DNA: TGTGCCAGTAGTATGACGCCCGGGCGGGGATTCAATCAGCCCCAGCATTTT
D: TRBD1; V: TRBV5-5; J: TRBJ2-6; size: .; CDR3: CASSLEGTGGPSGANVLTF; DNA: TGTGCCAGCAGCCTGGAGGGGACAGGGGGCCCCTCTGGGGCCAACGTCCTGACTTTC
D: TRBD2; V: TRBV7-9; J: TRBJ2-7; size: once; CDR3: CASSLGWGGSSAYEQYF; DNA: TGTGCCAGCAGCTTAGGATGGGGCGGGAGCTCGGCCTACGAGCAGTACTTC
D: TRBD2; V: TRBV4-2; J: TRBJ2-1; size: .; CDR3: CASSQELAGGFEQFF; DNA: TGTGCCAGCAGCCAAGAACTAGCGGGAGGGTTTGAGCAGTTCTTC
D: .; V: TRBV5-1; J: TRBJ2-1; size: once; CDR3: CASSLSGWLFF; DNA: TGCGCCAGCAGTTTAAGCGGGTGGCTGTTCTTC
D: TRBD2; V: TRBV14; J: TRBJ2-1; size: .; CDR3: CASSRIAGGPAYEQFF; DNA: TGTGCCAGCAGTCGCATAGCGGGAGGGCCTGCTTATGAGCAGTTCTTC
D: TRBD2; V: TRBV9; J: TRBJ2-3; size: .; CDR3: CASSVAAGADTQYF; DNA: TGTGCCAGCAGCGTAGCAGCGGGGGCAGATACGCAGTATTTT
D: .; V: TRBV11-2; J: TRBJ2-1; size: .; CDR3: CASSRTPYNEQFF; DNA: TGTGCCAGCAGCAGGACTCCGTACAATGAGCAGTTCTTC
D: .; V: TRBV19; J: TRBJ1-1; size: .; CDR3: CASSYRGGPNTEAFF; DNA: TGTGCCAGTAGTTACCGCGGGGGCCCGAACACTGAAGCTTTCTTT
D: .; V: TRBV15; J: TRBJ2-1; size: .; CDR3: CATSRDLEPEQFF; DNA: TGTGCCACCAGCAGAGATTTGGAGCCTGAGCAGTTCTTC
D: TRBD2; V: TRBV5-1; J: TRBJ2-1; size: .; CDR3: CASSWGAAGGNEQFF; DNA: TGCGCCAGCAGCTGGGGGGCAGCGGGAGGAAATGAGCAGTTCTTC
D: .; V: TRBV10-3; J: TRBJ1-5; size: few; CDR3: CAISGDGVMPQHF; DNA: TGTGCCATCAGCGGAGACGGCGTCATGCCCCAGCATTTT
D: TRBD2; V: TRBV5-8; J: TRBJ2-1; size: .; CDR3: CASSGGLAGWNEQFF; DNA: TGTGCCAGCAGCGGGGGACTAGCGGGATGGAATGAGCAGTTCTTC
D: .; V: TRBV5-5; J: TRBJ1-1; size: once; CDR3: CASSLTATEAFF; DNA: TGTGCCAGCAGCTTAACAGCCACTGAAGCTTTCTTT
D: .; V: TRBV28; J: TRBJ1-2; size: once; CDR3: CASSFYPGRDYGYTF; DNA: TGTGCCAGCAGTTTTTATCCAGGGCGGGACTATGGCTACACCTTC
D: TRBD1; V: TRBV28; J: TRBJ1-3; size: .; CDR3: CASSGTGVPGNTIYF; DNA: TGTGCCAGCAGTGGAACAGGGGTCCCTGGAAACACCATATATTTT
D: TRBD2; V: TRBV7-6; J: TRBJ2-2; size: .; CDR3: CASSMTSGRAAGELFF; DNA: TGTGCCAGCAGCATGACTAGCGGGAGGGCCGCCGGGGAGCTGTTTTTT
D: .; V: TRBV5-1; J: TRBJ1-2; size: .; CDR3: CASSLLPGGYGYTF; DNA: TGCGCCAGCAGCTTGCTGCCCGGGGGCTATGGCTACACCTTC
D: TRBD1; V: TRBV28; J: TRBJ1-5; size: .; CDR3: CASTWDRGGNQPQHF; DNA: TGTGCCAGCACCTGGGACAGAGGAGGCAATCAGCCCCAGCATTTT
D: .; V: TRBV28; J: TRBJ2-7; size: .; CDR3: CATLGAGEISYEQYF; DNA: TGTGCCACCCTCGGGGCAGGTGAAATATCCTACGAGCAGTACTTC
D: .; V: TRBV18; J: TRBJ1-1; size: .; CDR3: CASSPVQGSAEAFF; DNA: TGTGCCAGCTCACCAGTCCAGGGGAGCGCTGAAGCTTTCTTT
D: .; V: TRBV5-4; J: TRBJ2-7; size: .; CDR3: CASSLDGKQYF; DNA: TGTGCCAGCAGCTTGGACGGAAAGCAGTACTTC
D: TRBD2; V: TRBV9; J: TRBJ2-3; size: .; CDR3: CASSSSGRADTQYF; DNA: TGTGCCAGCAGCTCTAGCGGGAGGGCAGATACGCAGTATTTT
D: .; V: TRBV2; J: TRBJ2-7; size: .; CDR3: CASSSDTYEQYF; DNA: TGTGCCAGCAGCTCAGACACCTACGAGCAGTACTTC
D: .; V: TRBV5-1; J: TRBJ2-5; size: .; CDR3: CASSFTNQTGTRRQETQYF; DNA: TGCGCCAGCAGCTTCACTAACCAAACAGGAACCCGACGGCAAGAGACCCAGTACTTC
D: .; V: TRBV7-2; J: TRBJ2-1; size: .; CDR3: CASSLWQRANNEQFF; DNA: TGTGCCAGCAGCCTCTGGCAGCGGGCAAACAATGAGCAGTTCTTC
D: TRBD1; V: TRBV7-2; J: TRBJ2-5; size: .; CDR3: CASSFTGGFVTQYF; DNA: TGTGCCAGCAGCTTCACAGGGGGTTTTGTGACCCAGTACTTC
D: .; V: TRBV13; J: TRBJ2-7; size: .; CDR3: CASSGRTTLAPYEQYF; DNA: TGTGCCAGCAGCGGGCGTACTACTTTAGCTCCCTACGAGCAGTACTTC
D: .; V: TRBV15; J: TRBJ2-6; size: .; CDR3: CATSRAPLNSGANVLTF; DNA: TGTGCCACCAGCAGAGCCCCCTTAAACTCTGGGGCCAACGTCCTGACTTTC
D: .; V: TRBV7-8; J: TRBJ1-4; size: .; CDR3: CASSLWRQSHEKLFF; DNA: TGTGCCAGCAGCTTATGGAGGCAGAGCCATGAAAAACTGTTTTTT
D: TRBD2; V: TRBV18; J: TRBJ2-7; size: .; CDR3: CASSLGLAGVAYEQYF; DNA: TGTGCCAGCTCCCTGGGACTAGCGGGAGTAGCCTACGAGCAGTACTTC